This paragraph reports one T cell receptor (beta chain). The TCR beta library used iRepertoire HTBI primers with Arm-PCR amplification of CDR3. MiXCR was run by TCRdb on the multiplex PCR reads, yielding one entry per CDR3 protein. Of over 350,000 distinct CDR3 sequences listed, 15% are singletons. The sample belongs to a study of regulatory T cells in long-lasting Graves disease. Time point given: newly diagnosed GD, antithyroid drugs for less than 3 months. The TCR library was made from RNA that had been extracted from PBMCs in TRIzol. This CDR3 region has 14 residues. With 6 bases removed from V and 7 bases from J, the gap between germline ends came to 22 bases. Germline assignment: CDR1 DFQATT and CDR2 SNEGSKA (reference sequence). These same records also appear under a second study, on T cells in Graves' hyperthyroidism and ophthalmopathy. From that second work: The diagnoses drew upon clinical symptoms, serum thyroxine and TRAb, thyroid ultrasound and orbital computed tomography.

The source is a middle-aged woman with Graves disease. This rearrangement joins TRBV20-1 to TRBJ2-7, with a weak D call TRBD2 (7 bases). Here the sequenced sample was peripheral blood mononuclear cells (PBMCs), taken at new diagnosis, from a patient treated with antithyroid drugs. In DNA, the CDR3 is TGCAGTGCCCCTTGGGGGGGGGGCATGGGGGAGCAGTACTTC. It translates to CSAPWGGGMGEQYF.